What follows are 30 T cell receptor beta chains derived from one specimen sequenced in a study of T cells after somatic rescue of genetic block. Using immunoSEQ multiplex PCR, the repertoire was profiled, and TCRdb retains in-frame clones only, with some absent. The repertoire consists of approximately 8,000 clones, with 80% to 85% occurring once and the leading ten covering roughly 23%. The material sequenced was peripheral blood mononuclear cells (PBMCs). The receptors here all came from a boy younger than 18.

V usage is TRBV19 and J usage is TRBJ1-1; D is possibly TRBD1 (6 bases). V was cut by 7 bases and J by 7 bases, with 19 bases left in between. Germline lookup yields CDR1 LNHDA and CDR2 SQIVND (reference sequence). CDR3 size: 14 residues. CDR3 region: CASKGRTPGHEAFF. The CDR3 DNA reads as TGTGCCAGTAAAGGGCGGACCCCGGGACATGAAGCTTTCTTT.

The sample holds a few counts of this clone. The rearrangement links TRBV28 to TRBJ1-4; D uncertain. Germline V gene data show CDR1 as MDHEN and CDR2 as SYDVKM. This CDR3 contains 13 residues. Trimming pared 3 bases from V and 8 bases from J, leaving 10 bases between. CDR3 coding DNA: TGTGCCAGCAGTTTCAGAGGAAGCGAAAAACTGTTTTTT. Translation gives CASSFRGSEKLFF.

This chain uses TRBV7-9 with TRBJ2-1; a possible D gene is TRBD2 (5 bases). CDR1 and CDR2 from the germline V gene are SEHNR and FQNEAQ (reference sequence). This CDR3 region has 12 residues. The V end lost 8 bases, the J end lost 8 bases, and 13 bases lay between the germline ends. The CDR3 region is CASQSQRDEQFF. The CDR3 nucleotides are TGTGCCAGCCAGTCCCAGAGGGATGAGCAGTTCTTC.

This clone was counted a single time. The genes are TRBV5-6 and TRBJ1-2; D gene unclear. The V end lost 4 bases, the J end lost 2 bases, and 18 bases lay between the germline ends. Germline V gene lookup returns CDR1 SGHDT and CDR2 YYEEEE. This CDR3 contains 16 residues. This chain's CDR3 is CASSPAFELTNYGYTF. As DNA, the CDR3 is TGTGCCAGCAGCCCCGCCTTCGAGCTCACCAACTATGGCTACACCTTC.

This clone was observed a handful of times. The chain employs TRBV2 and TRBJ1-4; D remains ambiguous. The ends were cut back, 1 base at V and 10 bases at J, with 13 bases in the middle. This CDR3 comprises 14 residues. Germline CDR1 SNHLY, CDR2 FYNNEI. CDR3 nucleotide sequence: TGTGCCAGCAGTGAAGGGGGTCCCCTGGGAAAACTGTTTTTT. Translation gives CASSEGGPLGKLFF.

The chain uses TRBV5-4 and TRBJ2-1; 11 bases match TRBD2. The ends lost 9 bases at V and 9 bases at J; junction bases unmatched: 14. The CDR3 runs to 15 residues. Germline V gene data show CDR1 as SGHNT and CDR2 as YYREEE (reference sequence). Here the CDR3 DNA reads TGTGCCACCGACGTAGCGGGAGGGCCGTCGGTTGAGCAGTTCTTC. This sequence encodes CATDVAGGPSVEQFF.

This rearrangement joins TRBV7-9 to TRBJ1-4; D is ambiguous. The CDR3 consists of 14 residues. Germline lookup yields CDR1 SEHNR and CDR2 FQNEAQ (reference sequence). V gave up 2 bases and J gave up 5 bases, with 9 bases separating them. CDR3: CASSLFGSNEKLFF. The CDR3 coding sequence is TGTGCCAGCAGCTTATTCGGCTCCAATGAAAAACTGTTTTTT.

The CDR3 here is CASSGLSRGLYGYGYTF. The CDR3 DNA follows: TGTGCCAGCAGTGGCCTTAGTAGAGGTTTATACGGCTATGGCTACACCTTC. The gene calls are TRBV25-1 and TRBJ1-2; D is unclear. The CDR3 loop spans 17 amino acids. CDR1 and CDR2 from the germline V gene are MGHDK and SYGVNS. V dropped 4 bases and J dropped 4 bases, with 22 bases sitting between them.

CDR3 protein: CASSLLGAGELFF. The CDR3 DNA is TGTGCCAGCAGTTTATTGGGAGCCGGGGAGCTGTTTTTT. This chain uses TRBV27 with TRBJ2-2; maybe TRBD2 (5 bases). The germline V gene encodes CDR1 MNHEY and CDR2 SMNVEV (reference sequence). This CDR3 contains 13 residues. Trimming left V 1 base short and J 6 bases short, with 6 bases between.

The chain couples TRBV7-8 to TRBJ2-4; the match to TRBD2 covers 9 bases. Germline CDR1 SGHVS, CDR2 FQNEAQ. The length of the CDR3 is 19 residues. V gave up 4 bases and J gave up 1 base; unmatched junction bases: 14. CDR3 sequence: CASSSTPGLAGRAKNIQYF. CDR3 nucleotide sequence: TGTGCCAGCAGCTCGACCCCCGGGCTAGCGGGAAGGGCCAAAAACATTCAGTACTTC.

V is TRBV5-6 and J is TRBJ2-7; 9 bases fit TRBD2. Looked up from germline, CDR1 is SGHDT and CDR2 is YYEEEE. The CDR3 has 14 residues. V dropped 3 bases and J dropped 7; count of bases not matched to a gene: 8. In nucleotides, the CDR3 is TGTGCCAGCAGCTGGCGGGAGGGCCTAAGTGAGCAGTACTTC. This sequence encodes CASSWREGLSEQYF.

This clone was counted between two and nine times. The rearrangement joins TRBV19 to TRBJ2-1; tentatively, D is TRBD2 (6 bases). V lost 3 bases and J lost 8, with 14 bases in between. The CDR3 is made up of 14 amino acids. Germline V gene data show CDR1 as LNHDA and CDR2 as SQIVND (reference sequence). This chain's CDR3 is CASSMGLARDEQFF. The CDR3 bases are TGTGCCAGTAGTATGGGGCTAGCGAGGGATGAGCAGTTCTTC.

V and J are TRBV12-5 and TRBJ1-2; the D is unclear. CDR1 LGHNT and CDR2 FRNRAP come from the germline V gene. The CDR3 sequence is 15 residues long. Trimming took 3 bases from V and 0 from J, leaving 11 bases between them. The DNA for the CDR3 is TGTGCTAGTGGTTTCCGGGGTGGCTCTAACTATGGCTACACCTTC. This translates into CASGFRGGSNYGYTF.

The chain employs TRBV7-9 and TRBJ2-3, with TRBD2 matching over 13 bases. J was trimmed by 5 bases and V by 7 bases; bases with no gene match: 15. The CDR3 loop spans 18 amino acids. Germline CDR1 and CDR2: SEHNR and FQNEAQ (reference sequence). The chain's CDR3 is CASIEGGWTSGGGDTQYF. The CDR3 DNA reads TGTGCCAGCATCGAGGGAGGTTGGACTAGCGGGGGCGGAGATACGCAGTATTTT.

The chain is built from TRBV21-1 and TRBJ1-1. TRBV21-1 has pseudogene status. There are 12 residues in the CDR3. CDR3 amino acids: CASSGGFTEAFF. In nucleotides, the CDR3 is TGTGCCAGCAGCGGGGGATTCACTGAAGCTTTCTTT.

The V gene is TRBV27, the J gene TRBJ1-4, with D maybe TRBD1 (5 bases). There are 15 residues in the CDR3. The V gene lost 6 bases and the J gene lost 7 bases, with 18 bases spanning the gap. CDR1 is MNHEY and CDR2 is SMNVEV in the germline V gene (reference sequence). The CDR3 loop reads CASSTHPGTREKLFF. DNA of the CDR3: TGTGCCAGCAGCACCCACCCCGGGACCCGTGAAAAACTGTTTTTT.

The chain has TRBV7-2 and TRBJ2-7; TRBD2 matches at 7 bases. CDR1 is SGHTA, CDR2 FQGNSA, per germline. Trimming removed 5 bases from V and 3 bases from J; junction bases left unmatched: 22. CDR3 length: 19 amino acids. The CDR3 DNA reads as TGTGCCAGCAGCCTACACAACTTTCGGATGGGGCGGGAGTTCTACGAGCAGTACTTC. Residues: CASSLHNFRMGREFYEQYF.

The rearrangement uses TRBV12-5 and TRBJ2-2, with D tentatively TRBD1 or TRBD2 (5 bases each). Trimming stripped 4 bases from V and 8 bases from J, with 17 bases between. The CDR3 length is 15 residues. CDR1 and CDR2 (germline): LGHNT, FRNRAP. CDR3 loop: CASGWDPDTLGELFF. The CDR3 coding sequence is TGTGCTAGTGGTTGGGACCCGGACACTTTAGGGGAGCTGTTTTTT.

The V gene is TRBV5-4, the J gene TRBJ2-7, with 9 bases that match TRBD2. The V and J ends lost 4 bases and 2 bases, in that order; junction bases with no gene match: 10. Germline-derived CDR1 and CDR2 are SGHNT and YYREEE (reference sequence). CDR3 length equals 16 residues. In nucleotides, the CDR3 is TGTGCCAGCAGCCCGGAGAAGACTAGCGGCACCTACGAGCAGTACTTC. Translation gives CASSPEKTSGTYEQYF.

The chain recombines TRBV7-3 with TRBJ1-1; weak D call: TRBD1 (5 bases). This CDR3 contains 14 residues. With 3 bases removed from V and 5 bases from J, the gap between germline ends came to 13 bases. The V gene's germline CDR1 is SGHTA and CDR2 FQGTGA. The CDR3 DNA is TGTGCCAGCAGCTTCTTGGGCAGGGCGACTGAAGCTTTCTTT. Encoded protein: CASSFLGRATEAFF.

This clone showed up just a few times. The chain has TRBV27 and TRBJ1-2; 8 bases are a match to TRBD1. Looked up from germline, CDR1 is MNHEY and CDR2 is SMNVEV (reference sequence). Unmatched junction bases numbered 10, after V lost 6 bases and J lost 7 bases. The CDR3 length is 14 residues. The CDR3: CASSLQGVNRGYTF. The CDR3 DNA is TGTGCCAGCAGCCTACAGGGGGTAAACCGTGGCTACACCTTC.

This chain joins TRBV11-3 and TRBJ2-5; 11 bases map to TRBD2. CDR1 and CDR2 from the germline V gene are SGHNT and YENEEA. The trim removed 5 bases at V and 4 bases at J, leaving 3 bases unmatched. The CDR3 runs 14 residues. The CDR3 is CASSLGLAVETQYF. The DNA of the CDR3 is TGTGCCAGCAGCCTGGGACTAGCGGTAGAGACCCAGTACTTC.

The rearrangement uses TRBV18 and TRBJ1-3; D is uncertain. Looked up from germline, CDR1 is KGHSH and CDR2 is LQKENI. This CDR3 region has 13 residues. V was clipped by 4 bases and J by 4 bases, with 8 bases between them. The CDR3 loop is CASSLSTGNTIYF. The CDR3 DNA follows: TGTGCCAGCTCACTTTCAACCGGAAACACCATATATTTT.

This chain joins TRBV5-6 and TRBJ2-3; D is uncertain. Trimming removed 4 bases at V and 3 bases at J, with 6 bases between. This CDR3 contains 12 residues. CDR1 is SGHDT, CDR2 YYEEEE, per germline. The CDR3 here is CASSQNTDTQYF. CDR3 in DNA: TGTGCCAGCAGCCAAAATACAGATACGCAGTATTTT.

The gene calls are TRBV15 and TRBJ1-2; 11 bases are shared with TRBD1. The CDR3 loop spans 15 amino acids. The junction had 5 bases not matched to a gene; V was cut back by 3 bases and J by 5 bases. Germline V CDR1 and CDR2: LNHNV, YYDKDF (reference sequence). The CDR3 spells CATSSGQGAGYGYTF. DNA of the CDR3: TGTGCCACCAGCAGCGGACAGGGGGCTGGATATGGCTACACCTTC.

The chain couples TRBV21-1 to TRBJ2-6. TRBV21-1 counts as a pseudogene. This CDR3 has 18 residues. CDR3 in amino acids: CASSTSGLIYWWANVLTF. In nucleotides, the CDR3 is TGTGCCAGCAGCACCTCGGGCCTCATTTACTGGTGGGCCAACGTCCTGACTTTC.

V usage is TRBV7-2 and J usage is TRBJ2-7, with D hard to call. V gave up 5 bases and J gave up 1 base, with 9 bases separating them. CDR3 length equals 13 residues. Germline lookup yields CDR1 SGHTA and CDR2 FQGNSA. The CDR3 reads CASSLSVSYEQYF. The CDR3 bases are TGTGCCAGCAGCCTCTCGGTGTCCTACGAGCAGTACTTC.

For the CDR3, the DNA is TGTGCCAGCAGCTTCCACAGGGGCCAAGAGACCCAGTACTTC. This encodes CASSFHRGQETQYF. This chain links TRBV7-2 with TRBJ2-5; 7 nucleotides line up with TRBD1. The CDR3 loop spans 14 amino acids. V lost 3 bases and J lost 1; bases outside the gene matches: 2. The germline gives CDR1 SGHTA, CDR2 FQGNSA.

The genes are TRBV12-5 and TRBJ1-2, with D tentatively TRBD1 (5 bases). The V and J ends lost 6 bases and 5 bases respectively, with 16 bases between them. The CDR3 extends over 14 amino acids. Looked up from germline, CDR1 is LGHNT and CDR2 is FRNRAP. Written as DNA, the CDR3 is TGTGCTAGTGGCACCGGGACGGAGACTTATGGCTACACCTTC. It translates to CASGTGTETYGYTF.

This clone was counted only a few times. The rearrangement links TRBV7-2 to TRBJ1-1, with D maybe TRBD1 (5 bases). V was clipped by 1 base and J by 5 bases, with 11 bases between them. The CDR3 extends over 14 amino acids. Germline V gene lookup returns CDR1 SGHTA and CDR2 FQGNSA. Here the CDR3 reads CASSLDGGWTEAFF. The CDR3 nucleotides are TGTGCCAGCAGCTTAGACGGGGGATGGACTGAAGCTTTCTTT.